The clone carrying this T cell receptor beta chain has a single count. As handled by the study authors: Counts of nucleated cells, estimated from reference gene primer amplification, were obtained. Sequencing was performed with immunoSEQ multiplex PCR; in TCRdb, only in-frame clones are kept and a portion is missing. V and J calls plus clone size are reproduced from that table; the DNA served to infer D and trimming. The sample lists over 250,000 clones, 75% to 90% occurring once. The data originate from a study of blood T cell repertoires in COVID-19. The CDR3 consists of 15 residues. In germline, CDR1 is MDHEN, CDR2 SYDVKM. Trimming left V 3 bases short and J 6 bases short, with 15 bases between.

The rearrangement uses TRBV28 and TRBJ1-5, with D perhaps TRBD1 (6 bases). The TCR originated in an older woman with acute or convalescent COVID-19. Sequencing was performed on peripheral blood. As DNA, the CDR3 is TGTGCCAGCAGTTTGACGGATGTGGGGGCTCAGCCCCAGCATTTT. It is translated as CASSLTDVGAQPQHF.